These 30 T cell receptor beta chains came from one sample sequenced in a study of blood T cell repertoires in COVID-19. Clones were read by immunoSEQ multiplex PCR, and TCRdb kept only the in-frame ones, dropping some. The table lists 310,000 or so clones, 75% to 95% of them singletons, with around 1.1% in the top ten. The sequencing sample was made of PBMCs or T cells enriched from blood (not recorded which). These receptors all come from a woman in her 30s who had recovered from COVID-19.

The J gene is TRBJ2-3, the V gene TRBV19, with TRBD2 matching over 12 bases. CDR1 is LNHDA, CDR2 SQIVND, per germline (reference sequence). The ends lost 4 bases at V and 6 bases at J; junction bases unmatched: 8. This CDR3 contains 16 residues. DNA of the CDR3: TGTGCCAGTAGTAACCGACTAGCGGGAGCCCGGGATACGCAGTATTTT. Its protein product is CASSNRLAGARDTQYF. The whole variable domain, remainder taken from reference TRBV19 and TRBJ2-3, is DGGITQSPKYLFRKEGQNVTLSCEQNLNHDAMYWYRQDPGQGLRLIYYSQIVNDFQKGDIAEGYSVSREKKESFPLTVTSAQKNPTAFYLCASSNRLAGARDTQYFGPGTRLTVL.

The count of this clone is one. The chain joins TRBV6-4 to TRBJ2-2; 13 nucleotides agree with TRBD2. Trimming removed 8 bases from V and 4 bases from J; junction bases left unmatched: 7. From germline, CDR1 is MRHNA and CDR2 SNTAGT. The CDR3 runs to 16 residues. CDR3 bases: TGTGCCAGCCGGGGACTAGCGGGGAGTAGCACCGGGGAGCTGTTTTTT. Amino acid sequence: CASRGLAGSSTGELFF.

The V and J genes are TRBV29-1 and TRBJ2-7; D is perhaps TRBD1 (6 bases). The CDR3 is 13 residues long. Germline CDR1 reads SQVTM; CDR2 reads ANQGSEA. The V end lost 0 bases, the J end lost 3 bases, and 9 bases lay between the germline ends. DNA of the CDR3: TGCAGCGTTGAAGAGTCAGGGGTCTACGAGCAGTACTTC. Its translation is CSVEESGVYEQYF.

This chain connects TRBV18 to TRBJ2-7, with 7 bases lining up with TRBD2. The germline gives CDR1 KGHSH, CDR2 LQKENI. J gave up 5 bases and V 3 bases, and 7 bases lay outside the gene matches. This CDR3 spans 14 amino acids. CDR3 DNA: TGTGCCAGCTCACCTTCAGGACTAGGCCACGAGCAGTACTTC. Its translation is CASSPSGLGHEQYF.

This chain links TRBV19 with TRBJ2-7; TRBD1 matches at 7 bases. The CDR3 has 14 residues. Per germline, CDR1 LNHDA and CDR2 SQIVND (reference sequence). Trimming took 5 bases from V and 4 from J; bases not matched to a gene: 8. The CDR3 loop is CASSPGAGGYEQYF. CDR3 coding DNA: TGTGCCAGTAGTCCTGGGGCAGGGGGATACGAGCAGTACTTC.

This clone was observed a single time. This rearrangement joins TRBV7-2 to TRBJ2-3; tentatively, D is TRBD2 (6 bases). The CDR3 has 14 amino acids. Trimming pared 4 bases from V and 6 bases from J, leaving 14 bases between. In germline, CDR1 is SGHTA, CDR2 FQGNSA. The CDR3, as DNA: TGTGCCAGCAGCTGGCCGCGGGGCGGCGATACGCAGTATTTT. Its translation: CASSWPRGGDTQYF. Complete variable domain (other parts from reference TRBV7-2 and TRBJ2-3): GAGVSQSPSNKVTEKGKDVELRCDPISGHTALYWYRQSLGQGLEFLIYFQGNSAPDKSGLPSDRFSAERTGGSVSTLTIQRTQQEDSAVYLCASSWPRGGDTQYFGPGTRLTVL.

This chain joins TRBV7-2 and TRBJ2-7, with D unclear. CDR1 and CDR2 from the germline V gene are SGHTA and FQGNSA. Trimming pared 2 bases from V and 4 bases from J, leaving 9 bases between. The CDR3 has 13 residues. The CDR3, as DNA: TGTGCCAGCAGCTTAAGAGGCGGATACGAGCAGTACTTC. As protein: CASSLRGGYEQYF. Full variable domain (missing parts from reference TRBV7-2 and TRBJ2-7): GAGVSQSPSNKVTEKGKDVELRCDPISGHTALYWYRQSLGQGLEFLIYFQGNSAPDKSGLPSDRFSAERTGGSVSTLTIQRTQQEDSAVYLCASSLRGGYEQYFGPGTRLTVT.

The chain is built from TRBV5-1 and TRBJ1-1, with D tentatively TRBD1 (6 bases). CDR3 size: 14 residues. The germline gives CDR1 SGHRS, CDR2 YFSETQ. V lost 4 bases to trimming and J lost 1 base, with 11 bases between them. CDR3 sequence (DNA): TGCGCCAGCAGCACGGGACATTCGAACACTGAAGCTTTCTTT. As protein: CASSTGHSNTEAFF.

The V gene is TRBV6-1, the J gene TRBJ1-2; the match to TRBD1 covers 7 bases. V gave up 3 bases and J gave up 0 bases; unmatched junction bases: 4. The germline gives CDR1 MNHNS, CDR2 SASEGT. The CDR3 runs 15 residues. Here the CDR3 reads CASSDLTGPNYGYTF. CDR3 DNA sequence: TGTGCCAGCAGTGACCTGACAGGGCCTAACTATGGCTACACCTTC.

The chain couples TRBV28 to TRBJ2-5; maybe TRBD1 (5 bases). Germline values: CDR1 MDHEN, CDR2 SYDVKM. V was pared by 7 bases and J by 4 bases, with 10 bases between. This CDR3 contains 12 residues. CDR3 bases: TGTGCCAGCATTGGGGCGCCAGAGACCCAGTACTTC. The encoded protein is CASIGAPETQYF.

The rearrangement uses TRBV27 and TRBJ1-1; 11 nucleotides line up with TRBD1. Germline CDR1 and CDR2: MNHEY and SMNVEV (reference sequence). The CDR3 has 14 residues. Trimming took 2 bases from V and 6 from J; bases not matched to a gene: 2. The CDR3: CASSLGQGAAEAFF. Written as DNA, the CDR3 is TGTGCCAGCAGTTTAGGACAGGGGGCGGCTGAAGCTTTCTTT.

The chain recombines TRBV5-1 with TRBJ2-3, with a weak D call TRBD1 (6 bases). This CDR3 has 16 amino acids. Germline CDR1 reads SGHRS; CDR2 reads YFSETQ. Trimming cost V 2 bases and J 1 base, with 14 bases left between them. In DNA, the CDR3 is TGCGCCAGCAGCTTTATGCAGGGGTCGGGCACAGATACGCAGTATTTT. This gives the protein CASSFMQGSGTDTQYF.

The genes are TRBV7-9 and TRBJ1-2, with D possibly TRBD1 on 5 matching bases. This CDR3 contains 12 residues. The germline gives CDR1 SEHNR, CDR2 FQNEAQ (reference sequence). With 4 bases removed from V and 7 bases from J, the gap between germline ends came to 10 bases. The CDR3 is CASSSDSSGYTF. In nucleotides, the CDR3 is TGTGCCAGCAGCTCAGACAGCTCTGGCTACACCTTC.

A single count supports this clone. The CDR3 coding sequence is TGTGCCAGCAGCTTAGATAGCGGCACAGATACGCAGTATTTT. It codes for CASSLDSGTDTQYF. V gene TRBV7-8 combines with J gene TRBJ2-3; D might be TRBD2 (5 bases). CDR3 length: 14 amino acids. Germline V gene sequence: CDR1 SGHVS, CDR2 FQNEAQ. The V end lost 1 base, the J end lost 1 base, and 6 bases lay between the germline ends.

The chain recombines TRBV27 with TRBJ1-4; no firm D call. Trimming stripped 4 bases from V and 0 bases from J, with 9 bases between. Germline CDR1 and CDR2: MNHEY and SMNVEV (reference sequence). There are 15 residues in the CDR3. This CDR3 reads CASSSLQATNEKLFF. The DNA for the CDR3 is TGTGCCAGCAGTTCACTCCAGGCAACTAATGAAAAACTGTTTTTT.

The rearrangement links TRBV11-2 to TRBJ2-4; D perhaps matches TRBD1 (6 bases). The V end was cut by 5 bases, the J end by 3 bases, with 20 bases between. The CDR3 is 17 residues long. From germline, CDR1 is SGHAT and CDR2 FQNNGV. The CDR3 bases are TGTGCCAGCAGCCCCCCGGACAGCCCGAAGGGCAAAAACATTCAGTACTTC. It encodes CASSPPDSPKGKNIQYF.

The genes are TRBV7-9 and TRBJ1-1; D gene ambiguous. In germline, CDR1 is SEHNR, CDR2 FQNEAQ (reference sequence). V was shortened by 1 base and J by 1 base, with 10 bases between the two germline ends. This CDR3 has 15 residues. CDR3 in amino acids: CASSLVAFTNTEAFF. The DNA for the CDR3 is TGTGCCAGCAGCTTAGTGGCCTTCACGAACACTGAAGCTTTCTTT. Variable domain in full (rest from reference TRBV7-9 and TRBJ1-1): DTGVSQNPRHKITKRGQNVTFRCDPISEHNRLYWYRQTLGQGPEFLTYFQNEAQLEKSRLLSDRFSAERPKGSFSTLEIQRTEQGDSAMYLCASSLVAFTNTEAFFGQGTRLTVV.

Only a few counts were recorded for this clone. J is TRBJ1-6 and V is TRBV5-4; a possible D gene is TRBD1 (5 bases). Looked up from germline, CDR1 is SGHNT and CDR2 is YYREEE (reference sequence). The V gene lost 3 bases and the J gene lost 10 bases, with 20 bases spanning the gap. This CDR3 is 16 amino acids long. The DNA for the CDR3 is TGTGCCAGCAGCTCCAATTTGGGACCAGGGAGGTCACCCCTCCACTTT. Amino acid sequence: CASSSNLGPGRSPLHF.

This clone has only a few counts. V and J are TRBV19 and TRBJ2-3; 8 nucleotides align to TRBD2. CDR3 length equals 14 residues. The V gene end was trimmed by 3 bases and the J gene end by 4 bases; junction bases not matched to a gene: 3. Looked up from germline, CDR1 is LNHDA and CDR2 is SQIVND (reference sequence). CDR3 protein: CASSMSGRSDTQYF. In DNA form, the CDR3 reads TGTGCCAGTAGTATGAGCGGGAGATCAGATACGCAGTATTTT.

The V gene is TRBV9, the J gene TRBJ1-4; possible D gene TRBD1, 6 bases. Germline V gene data show CDR1 as SGDLS and CDR2 as YYNGEE. The V end was cut by 0 bases, the J end by 5 bases, with 8 bases between. The CDR3 consists of 14 residues. The chain's CDR3 is CASSVGGPNEKLFF. The CDR3 DNA follows: TGTGCCAGCAGCGTAGGGGGGCCGAATGAAAAACTGTTTTTT.

This chain connects TRBV14 to TRBJ1-5, with a tentative D call TRBD1 (5 bases). Germline V CDR1 and CDR2: SGHDN, FVKESK. V lost 2 bases and J 5 bases, leaving 10 bases between the germline ends. The CDR3 is made up of 14 amino acids. The CDR3 DNA follows: TGTGCCAGCAGCCAACAGGGTTCAGATCAGCCCCAGCATTTT. This encodes CASSQQGSDQPQHF.

This chain uses TRBV10-2 with TRBJ1-5, with TRBD1 identical over 10 bases. The CDR3 spans 15 residues. After removal of 8 bases from V and 1 base from J, the junction contained 5 bases not matched to a gene. The germline gives CDR1 WSHSY, CDR2 SAAADI. In DNA form, the CDR3 reads TGCGCCAGCGGCCGACAGGGGGCGAGCAATCAGCCCCAGCATTTT. This translates into CASGRQGASNQPQHF.

This chain uses TRBV6-1 with TRBJ1-2; D call uncertain. V was cut by 1 base and J by 2 bases, with 26 bases left in between. The CDR3 is made up of 20 amino acids. CDR1 is MNHNS and CDR2 is SASEGT in the germline V gene. The CDR3 spells CASSEVSMSLSNALNYGYTF. The CDR3 region has the DNA TGTGCCAGCAGTGAAGTTTCCATGTCACTATCCAATGCGTTGAACTATGGCTACACCTTC.

This sequence joins TRBV19 and TRBJ2-7; perhaps TRBD1 as D (5 bases). This CDR3 spans 15 amino acids. Germline V gene sequence: CDR1 LNHDA, CDR2 SQIVND (reference sequence). V lost 5 bases and J lost 0, with 14 bases in between. The CDR3 DNA is TGTGCCAGTAGTCTGGACACATCGAGCTCCTACGAGCAGTACTTC. It yields the protein CASSLDTSSSYEQYF.

This clone was picked up one time. This chain links TRBV5-1 with TRBJ2-2; 10 bases are a match to TRBD1. Germline values: CDR1 SGHRS, CDR2 YFSETQ. The V and J ends lost 6 bases and 6 bases, in that order; junction bases with no gene match: 5. There are 14 residues in the CDR3. CDR3 DNA: TGCGCCAGCAAGGAGACAGGGGGCTCCGGGGAGCTGTTTTTT. It translates to CASKETGGSGELFF.

This rearrangement joins TRBV5-4 to TRBJ1-1, with no clear D. V dropped 1 base and J dropped 7 bases, with 14 bases sitting between them. The CDR3 contains 14 residues. Germline V gives CDR1 SGHNT, CDR2 YYREEE (reference sequence). CDR3 amino acids: CASSLTGREGEAFF. Here the CDR3 DNA reads TGTGCCAGCAGCTTGACCGGGCGAGAGGGTGAAGCTTTCTTT.

This clone was recorded once. V and J are TRBV18 and TRBJ1-5, with D perhaps matching TRBD1 (6 bases). There are 15 residues in the CDR3. CDR1 is KGHSH and CDR2 is LQKENI in the germline V gene. V was trimmed by 7 bases and J by 0 bases, leaving 13 bases between them. The CDR3: CASFQTGRSNQPQHF. CDR3 DNA sequence: TGTGCCAGCTTTCAGACAGGTCGTAGCAATCAGCCCCAGCATTTT.

The chain combines TRBV19 with TRBJ1-2; 9 bases match TRBD1. The CDR3 is made up of 16 amino acids. Per the germline V gene, CDR1 is LNHDA and CDR2 is SQIVND (reference sequence). Unmatched junction bases numbered 12, after V lost 5 bases and J lost 5 bases. The CDR3 loop is CASSLMPGQGLYGYTF. In DNA, the CDR3 is TGTGCCAGTAGTTTAATGCCGGGACAGGGTTTATATGGCTACACCTTC.

The chain employs TRBV19 and TRBJ2-6; TRBD1 matches 9 bases. Trimming cost V 5 bases and J 3 bases; bases outside gene matches: 8. The CDR3 covers 17 residues. Per germline, CDR1 LNHDA and CDR2 SQIVND (reference sequence). CDR3 sequence (DNA): TGTGCCAGTAGTGGAGGGACAGGGTTGAGTGGGGCCAACGTCCTGACTTTC. Translated: CASSGGTGLSGANVLTF.

CDR3 protein: CATSDATVPYGYTF. The CDR3, as DNA: TGTGCCACCAGTGATGCAACAGTTCCCTATGGCTACACCTTC. The chain is built from TRBV24-1 and TRBJ1-2; D call uncertain. V gave up 3 bases and J gave up 4 bases, with 11 bases separating them. Germline CDR1 is KGHDR and CDR2 is SFDVKD. This CDR3 has 14 amino acids.